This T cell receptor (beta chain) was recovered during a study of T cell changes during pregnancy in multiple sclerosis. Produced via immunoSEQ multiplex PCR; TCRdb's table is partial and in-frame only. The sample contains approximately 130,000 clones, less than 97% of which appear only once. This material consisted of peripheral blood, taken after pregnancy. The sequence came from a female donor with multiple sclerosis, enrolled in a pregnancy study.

DNA of the CDR3: TGTGCCACCAGCAGAGATACAGGGCGGTACGCTTACGAGCAGTACTTC. Encoded protein: CATSRDTGRYAYEQYF. V and J are TRBV15 and TRBJ2-7; possible D gene TRBD1, 6 bases. This CDR3 comprises 16 residues. The V gene's germline CDR1 is LNHNV and CDR2 YYDKDF (reference sequence). Trimming took 0 bases from V and 4 from J, leaving 16 bases between them. The variable domain in full, with the rest retrieved from reference TRBV15 and TRBJ2-7, is DAMVIQNPRYQVTQFGKPVTLSCSQTLNHNVMYWYQQKSSQAPKLLFHYYDKDFNNEADTPDNFQSRRPNTSFCFLDIRSPGLGDTAMYLCATSRDTGRYAYEQYFGPGTRLTVT.